This T cell receptor (beta chain) emerged from a study of monozygotic twins with inflammatory bowel disease. Each TCR library used 3500 ng of total RNA. The unique tags termed UMIs, each holding a 6-nucleotide sample barcode, were added by means of template switching. TCRdb re-called the 5' RACE reads and gives one entry per CDR3 protein, without DNA. The table lists under 150,000 distinct CDR3 sequences. Study-wide findings and caveats: Patients with IBD had less TCRbeta diversity (inverse Simpson) than their healthy co-twins.

The CDR3 extends over 14 amino acids. Per the germline V gene, CDR1 is SEHNR and CDR2 is FQNEAQ (reference sequence). Per donor, approximately 2.5 ml of blood was collected and frozen. Turning to this clonotype: The antigen remains undetermined.

Sequencing was performed on blood. The J gene is TRBJ2-7, the V gene TRBV7-9; the D call from TCRdb, TRBD2, cannot be confirmed without DNA. The receptor was isolated from a human donor with ulcerative colitis or Crohn's disease, or a healthy co-twin of an affected twin (not recorded which). CDR3 protein: CASSSGLVSYEQYF.